Below, 28 T cell receptor beta chains from the same sample are listed, as sequenced in a study of T cells in Graves' hyperthyroidism and ophthalmopathy. What was amplified from RNA transcripts were TCR beta CDR3 regions. A first-round RT-PCR of the TCR CDR3 used the HTBI primer set. MiXCR was run by TCRdb on the multiplex PCR reads, yielding one entry per CDR3 protein. The sample holds 400,000 to 600,000 distinct CDR3 sequences, 15% to 20% seen once. The sequencing input was blood. The receptors derive from a woman aged 25 to 45 with Graves' ophthalmopathy.

In this sample, this clonotype turned up many times. The genes are TRBV6-2 or TRBV6-3 and TRBJ2-1, with D tentatively TRBD2 (6 bases). Per the germline V gene, CDR1 is MNHEY and CDR2 is SVGEGT. Trimming cost V 4 bases and J 4 bases, with 23 bases left between them. This CDR3 region has 18 residues. The CDR3 loop reads CASSSNSEGGPLYNEQFF. Here the CDR3 DNA reads TGTGCCAGCAGTTCAAACTCCGAGGGAGGTCCCCTTTACAATGAGCAGTTCTTC.

Many counts were recorded for this clonotype. The chain carries TRBV12-3 or TRBV12-4 and TRBJ2-3, with D possibly TRBD2 on 6 matching bases. CDR3 length: 19 amino acids. V gave up 0 bases and J gave up 0 bases, with 19 bases separating them. The CDR3 bases are TGTGCCAGCAGTTTAGCGCGGGTCGGGGCGGGAAGTAGCACAGATACGCAGTATTTT. It is translated as CASSLARVGAGSSTDTQYF.

This clonotype was detected ten times or more. The CDR3 DNA sequence: TGCGCCAGCAGCTTAGACGGCGAGCAGTACTTC. This sequence encodes CASSLDGEQYF. The V and J genes are TRBV5-1 and TRBJ2-7; unclear D gene. Deletions cut 2 bases from V and 6 bases from J, with 6 bases between. Per germline, CDR1 SGHRS and CDR2 YFSETQ. The CDR3 sequence is 11 residues long.

This clonotype showed up many times. The rearrangement uses TRBV30 and TRBJ2-1, with no clear D. V lost 2 bases, J lost 6 bases, and 5 bases lay in between. In germline, CDR1 is GTSNPN, CDR2 SVGIG (reference sequence). The length of the CDR3 is 11 residues. This chain's CDR3 is CAWSSGNEQFF. CDR3 nucleotide sequence: TGTGCCTGGAGTTCCGGCAATGAGCAGTTCTTC.

CDR3 sequence reads: CSASWAGGNEQYF. The CDR3, as DNA: TGCAGTGCTAGTTGGGCGGGAGGCAACGAGCAGTACTTC. The chain carries TRBV20-1 and TRBJ2-7; 8 bases fit TRBD2. Germline V gene lookup returns CDR1 DFQATT and CDR2 SNEGSKA (reference sequence). J lost 5 bases, V lost 3 bases, and 6 bases had no gene match. The CDR3 is made up of 13 amino acids.

This clonotype has at least ten counts. The chain links TRBV11-1 to TRBJ1-1; 9 bases fit TRBD1. The CDR3 loop spans 15 amino acids. The ends lost 4 bases at V and 3 bases at J; junction bases unmatched: 6. The V gene's germline CDR1 is SGHAT and CDR2 FQDESV (reference sequence). The CDR3 nucleotides read TGTGCCAGCAGCTCCGCTAGGACAGGGGACACTGAAGCTTTCTTT. Translated, it gives CASSSARTGDTEAFF.

In this sample, this clonotype turned up many times. The gene calls are TRBV28 and TRBJ1-1; 7 positions match TRBD1. Losses at the gene ends were 5 bases for V and 10 bases for J; bases not matched to a gene: 19. The germline V gene has CDR1 MDHEN and CDR2 SYDVKM. This CDR3 has 16 amino acids. CDR3 in DNA: TGTGCCAGCAGTCCCGATTTGGGACAGACAAGCCCTGGAGCTTTCTTT. It specifies CASSPDLGQTSPGAFF. The whole variable domain, filled in from reference TRBV28 and TRBJ1-1, reads DVKVTQSSRYLVKRTGEKVFLECVQDMDHENMFWYRQDPGLGLRLIYFSYDVKMKEKGDIPEGYSVSREKKERFSLILESASTNQTSMYLCASSPDLGQTSPGAFFGQGTRLTVV.

Ten or more counts support this clonotype. The chain is built from TRBV20-1 and TRBJ2-3; 10 nucleotides align to TRBD2. V was clipped by 3 bases and J by 3 bases; unmatched bases: 6. The germline V gene has CDR1 DFQATT and CDR2 SNEGSKA (reference sequence). The CDR3 extends over 15 amino acids. CDR3 sequence reads: CSASGLAGVTDTQYF. CDR3 nucleotides: TGCAGTGCTAGTGGCCTAGCGGGAGTGACAGATACGCAGTATTTT.

This clonotype appeared a few times. The chain recombines TRBV19 with TRBJ2-1; TRBD2 agrees at 9 bases. Germline CDR1 LNHDA, CDR2 SQIVND (reference sequence). The length of the CDR3 is 15 residues. V gave up 5 bases and J gave up 3 bases; unmatched junction bases: 5. CDR3 nucleotide sequence: TGTGCCAGTAGTGCTTCTAGCGGGATCTACAATGAGCAGTTCTTC. Translating gives CASSASSGIYNEQFF.

In its sample, this clonotype was seen a few times. J is TRBJ2-2 and V is TRBV6-6; D assignment may be TRBD1 or TRBD2 (6 bases each). V was trimmed by 2 bases and J by 6 bases, leaving 7 bases between them. The CDR3 has 13 residues. Germline assignment: CDR1 MNHNY and CDR2 SVGAGI (reference sequence). Written as DNA, the CDR3 is TGTGCCAGCAGTTACCGGGGGCCCGGGGAGCTGTTTTTT. It yields the protein CASSYRGPGELFF.

The CDR3 DNA sequence: TGTGCCAGCAGCTTAAACCAGGGAGAGCAGTTCTTC. Amino acids: CASSLNQGEQFF. The rearrangement links TRBV11-2 to TRBJ2-1; maybe TRBD1 (5 bases). The V and J ends lost 2 bases and 10 bases respectively, with 9 bases between them. Germline V gene data show CDR1 as SGHAT and CDR2 as FQNNGV. This CDR3 has 12 amino acids.

In its sample, this clonotype was seen a few times. This chain joins TRBV28 and TRBJ1-5, with 9 bases fitting TRBD1. The CDR3 spans 14 residues. Germline CDR1 and CDR2: MDHEN and SYDVKM. Unmatched junction bases numbered 6, after V lost 6 bases and J lost 6 bases. The DNA of the CDR3 is TGTGCCAGCAGGGCGGGACAGGGAGTTCAGCCCCAGCATTTT. It yields the protein CASRAGQGVQPQHF.

The chain joins TRBV6-1 to TRBJ1-6; 10 bases map to TRBD1. Germline values: CDR1 MNHNS, CDR2 SASEGT. V shed 5 bases, J shed 1 base, and the junction held 11 bases outside the gene matches. This CDR3 comprises 19 residues. The CDR3 DNA reads TGTGCCAGCAGTAAACGGACAGGGGGAGGTTTATCCTATAATTCACCCCTCCACTTT. Translation gives CASSKRTGGGLSYNSPLHF.

This clonotype was counted at least ten times. V usage is TRBV28 and J usage is TRBJ1-5; D not certain. This CDR3 spans 17 amino acids. Trimming cost V 3 bases and J 2 bases, with 17 bases left between them. Germline CDR1 MDHEN, CDR2 SYDVKM. Here the CDR3 reads CASSFQDTGVGNQPQHF. The CDR3 DNA sequence: TGTGCCAGCAGTTTCCAAGACACCGGTGTGGGCAATCAGCCCCAGCATTTT.

This clonotype was counted many times. V usage is TRBV6-2 or TRBV6-3 and J usage is TRBJ1-5; tentative D call: TRBD1 (5 bases). CDR1 and CDR2 from the germline V gene are MNHEY and SVGEGT. The V end lost 4 bases, the J end lost 2 bases, and 12 bases lay between the germline ends. This CDR3 spans 15 amino acids. The CDR3: CASSSRDLGNQPQHF. CDR3 bases: TGTGCCAGCAGTTCCCGGGACCTGGGCAATCAGCCCCAGCATTTT.

This clonotype showed up many times. V and J are TRBV7-2 and TRBJ2-7; the match to TRBD2 covers 8 bases. Germline loops: CDR1 SGHTA, CDR2 FQGNSA. The CDR3 sequence is 15 residues long. The V and J ends lost 5 bases and 5 bases, in that order; junction bases with no gene match: 11. The CDR3 is CASSRGPTTSDEQYF. CDR3 sequence (DNA): TGTGCCAGCAGCCGAGGACCGACGACTAGCGACGAGCAGTACTTC.

This clonotype was seen many times. The J gene is TRBJ2-1, the V gene TRBV12-3 or TRBV12-4; unclear D gene. V was pared by 8 bases and J by 0 bases, with 14 bases between. The CDR3 contains 15 residues. The CDR3 bases are TGTGCCAGCCTCGAACAGTTAAGCTCCTACAATGAGCAGTTCTTC. Translating gives CASLEQLSSYNEQFF.

There are many counts of this clonotype. This rearrangement joins TRBV12-3 or TRBV12-4 to TRBJ1-1; D gene uncertain. Trimming removed 5 bases from V and 5 bases from J, with 9 bases in between. CDR3 length: 12 residues. CDR3 bases: TGTGCCAGCAGTCTTCAGCGGACTGAAGCTTTCTTT. Amino acids: CASSLQRTEAFF.

This clonotype has ten or more counts. This sequence joins TRBV2 and TRBJ2-3, with TRBD2 as a possible D gene (5 bases). Germline V gene sequence: CDR1 SNHLY, CDR2 FYNNEI. This CDR3 is 14 amino acids long. Trimming left V 6 bases short and J 3 bases short, with 13 bases between. CDR3 nucleotide sequence: TGTGCCAGCAGGCCTAGCCCAGGTACAGATACGCAGTATTTT. Amino acids: CASRPSPGTDTQYF.

The chain employs TRBV18 and TRBJ2-7; 8 nucleotides match TRBD2. Germline trimming cut 4 bases from V and 5 bases from J; bases unmatched to any gene: 7. Germline V gene sequence: CDR1 KGHSH, CDR2 LQKENI. The CDR3 totals 14 residues. The CDR3 DNA is TGTGCCAGCTCACTTGGACTAGCTTCCGACGAGCAGTACTTC. It specifies CASSLGLASDEQYF.

A few counts support this clonotype. The genes are TRBV14 and TRBJ2-1, with 7 bases matching TRBD2. CDR1 and CDR2 (germline): SGHDN, FVKESK. This CDR3 contains 16 residues. V shed 1 base, J shed 9 bases, and the junction held 12 bases outside the gene matches. CDR3 loop: CASSQAFGLVSTEQFF. CDR3 nucleotides: TGTGCCAGCAGCCAAGCTTTCGGACTAGTAAGCACTGAGCAGTTCTTC.

V and J are TRBV27 and TRBJ1-3; D is perhaps TRBD1 (6 bases). Germline lookup yields CDR1 MNHEY and CDR2 SMNVEV (reference sequence). Trimming stripped 5 bases from V and 0 bases from J, with 20 bases between. The CDR3 spans 18 residues. CDR3 DNA: TGTGCCAGCAGTCCCGCCCGGGACGGGGGCCTCTCTGGAAACACCATATATTTT. Amino acids: CASSPARDGGLSGNTIYF.

V gene TRBV29-1 combines with J gene TRBJ2-5, with TRBD2 matching 10 bases. The trim removed 6 bases at V and 4 bases at J, leaving 8 bases unmatched. CDR3 size: 14 residues. In germline, CDR1 is SQVTM, CDR2 ANQGSEA. The CDR3 is CSVLAGAGGETQYF. In DNA, the CDR3 is TGCAGCGTGCTAGCGGGAGCGGGTGGAGAGACCCAGTACTTC.

Many counts were recorded for this clonotype. V gene TRBV7-9 combines with J gene TRBJ1-2, with D perhaps TRBD1 (6 bases). The V and J ends lost 5 bases and 8 bases respectively, with 12 bases between them. The germline V gene encodes CDR1 SEHNR and CDR2 FQNEAQ (reference sequence). CDR3 size: 12 residues. For the CDR3, the DNA is TGTGCCAGCAGCAACCGGGACAAAGGCTACACCTTC. As protein: CASSNRDKGYTF. The variable domain in full, completed from reference TRBV7-9 and TRBJ1-2, reads DTGVSQNPRHKITKRGQNVTFRCDPISEHNRLYWYRQTLGQGPEFLTYFQNEAQLEKSRLLSDRFSAERPKGSFSTLEIQRTEQGDSAMYLCASSNRDKGYTFGSGTRLTVV.

This rearrangement joins TRBV10-3 to TRBJ1-1; D is possibly TRBD1 (6 bases). This CDR3 contains 14 residues. Trimming pared 3 bases from V and 0 bases from J, leaving 8 bases between. Germline CDR1 ENHRY, CDR2 SYGVKD. In nucleotides, the CDR3 is TGTGCCATCAGTGAAGGGGGGTTGAACACTGAAGCTTTCTTT. This gives the protein CAISEGGLNTEAFF.

The chain carries TRBV19 and TRBJ2-2; a weak D match, TRBD1 (6 bases). The length of the CDR3 is 16 residues. Trimming stripped 3 bases from V and 8 bases from J, with 19 bases between. Germline assignment: CDR1 LNHDA and CDR2 SQIVND (reference sequence). CDR3 protein: CASSILSGQGLGELFF. For the CDR3, the DNA is TGTGCCAGTAGTATTCTATCTGGGCAGGGGCTGGGGGAGCTGTTTTTT.

This clonotype appeared a few times. This chain uses TRBV7-3 with TRBJ2-6, with D possibly matching TRBD2 (6 bases). Germline CDR1 and CDR2: SGHTA and FQGTGA. CDR3 length: 15 amino acids. V was pared by 6 bases and J by 2 bases, with 11 bases between. The CDR3 loop is CASRLGGAGANVLTF. The CDR3 region has the DNA TGTGCCAGCAGACTAGGCGGGGCTGGGGCCAACGTCCTGACTTTC.

V gene TRBV7-9 combines with J gene TRBJ2-7; D ambiguous. CDR1 SEHNR and CDR2 FQNEAQ come from the germline V gene (reference sequence). V was cut by 2 bases and J by 3 bases, with 14 bases left in between. The length of the CDR3 is 15 residues. CDR3 nucleotide sequence: TGTGCCAGCAGCTTAAAGGGCAGGTTAGGCTACGAGCAGTACTTC. The encoded protein is CASSLKGRLGYEQYF.